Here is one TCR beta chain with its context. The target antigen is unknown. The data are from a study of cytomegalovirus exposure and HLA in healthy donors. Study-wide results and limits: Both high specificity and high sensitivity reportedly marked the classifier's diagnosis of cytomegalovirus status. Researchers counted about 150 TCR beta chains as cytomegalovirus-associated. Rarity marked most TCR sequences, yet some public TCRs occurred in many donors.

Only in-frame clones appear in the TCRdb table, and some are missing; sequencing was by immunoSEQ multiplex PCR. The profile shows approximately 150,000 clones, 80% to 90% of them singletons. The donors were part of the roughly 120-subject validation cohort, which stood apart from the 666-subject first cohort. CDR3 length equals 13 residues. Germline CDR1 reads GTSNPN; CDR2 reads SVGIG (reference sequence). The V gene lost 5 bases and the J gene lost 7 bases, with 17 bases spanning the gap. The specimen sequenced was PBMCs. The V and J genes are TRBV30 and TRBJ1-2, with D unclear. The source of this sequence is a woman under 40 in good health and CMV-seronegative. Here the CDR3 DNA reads TGTGCCTGGGATACGAGCCTTAGGAGTGGCTACACCTTC. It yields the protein CAWDTSLRSGYTF.